The clone carrying this T cell receptor beta chain was counted ten times or more. This CDR3 spans 16 amino acids. Germline CDR1 reads SEHNR; CDR2 reads FQNEAQ (reference sequence). Trimming at V came to 5 bases and at J to 0 bases, leaving 9 bases not matched to a gene. For TCR beta, libraries came from iRepertoire HTBI primers and Arm-PCR of CDR3 regions. Each CDR3 protein is one row after TCRdb ran MiXCR on the multiplex PCR reads. Among approximately 350,000 distinct CDR3 sequences, 10% to 15% were seen once, and the ten largest hold approximately 19%. Time point: newly diagnosed GD, antithyroid drugs for less than 3 months. PBMCs provided the RNA from which the TCR library was made. The record originates from a study of regulatory T cells in long-lasting Graves disease. In addition, the sample was reused for a study of T cells in Graves' hyperthyroidism and ophthalmopathy. That paper notes: The HTBI primer set drove a first-round RT-PCR of the TCR CDR3. Blood also contained most expanded thyroid clonotypes above 0.001.

The sequence was collected from a woman between 18 and 29 years old with Graves disease. This chain joins TRBV7-9 and TRBJ2-5; 7 nucleotides agree with TRBD2. This material consisted of peripheral blood mononuclear cells (PBMCs), taken at new diagnosis, from a patient treated with antithyroid drugs. In nucleotides, the CDR3 is TGTGCCAGCAGCACCGTAGGGCGGGGGTACCAAGAGACCCAGTACTTC. Translation gives CASSTVGRGYQETQYF.